Each of the 6 T cell receptor beta chains below was sequenced from the same sample in a study of T cells in Graves' hyperthyroidism and ophthalmopathy. RNA transcripts served as the template for amplifying TCR beta CDR3 regions. The HTBI primer set drove a first-round RT-PCR of the TCR CDR3. TCRdb processed the multiplex PCR reads anew with MiXCR; each CDR3 protein has one entry. The sample shows under 350,000 distinct CDR3 sequences, roughly 13% of them seen only once. Material: blood. These receptors all stem from a woman between 40 and 55 years old with Graves' ophthalmopathy.

This clonotype showed up many times. This chain joins TRBV7-2 and TRBJ2-7; tentatively, D is TRBD1 (5 bases). V was clipped by 1 base and J by 2 bases, with 18 bases between them. The CDR3 covers 17 residues. Germline loops: CDR1 SGHTA, CDR2 FQGNSA. This CDR3 is CASSLGLGADATYEQYF. CDR3 nucleotides: TGTGCCAGCAGCTTAGGGTTAGGGGCGGACGCCACCTACGAGCAGTACTTC.

This clonotype was seen only a few times. This rearrangement joins TRBV14 to TRBJ1-1, with D tentatively TRBD1 (5 bases). V lost 2 bases and J 4 bases, leaving 14 bases between the germline ends. The CDR3 has 15 amino acids. Germline V gene data show CDR1 as SGHDN and CDR2 as FVKESK. The CDR3, as DNA: TGTGCCAGCAGCCAAATGTCGATCGGGGCCACTGAAGCTTTCTTT. As protein: CASSQMSIGATEAFF. Full variable domain (missing parts from reference TRBV14 and TRBJ1-1): EAGVTQFPSHSVIEKGQTVTLRCDPISGHDNLYWYRRVMGKEIKFLLHFVKESKQDESGMPNNRFLAERTGGTYSTLKVQPAELEDSGVYFCASSQMSIGATEAFFGQGTRLTVV.

The CDR3 protein is CASSSTGTGTGELFF. CDR3 nucleotide sequence: TGTGCCAGCAGTTCTACCGGGACAGGAACCGGGGAGCTGTTTTTT. The chain combines TRBV12-3 or TRBV12-4 with TRBJ2-2; 8 nucleotides agree with TRBD1. V shed 4 bases and J 5 bases; nucleotides not matched to a gene: 6. CDR3 length: 15 residues.

In its sample, this clonotype was seen many times. Written as DNA, the CDR3 is TGTGCCAGCAGTCCCACCGGGACAGGTGGTTCCGAGCAGTACTTC. This translates into CASSPTGTGGSEQYF. V is TRBV6-1 and J is TRBJ2-7, with 8 bases lining up with TRBD1. Germline CDR1 MNHNS, CDR2 SASEGT. The CDR3 has 15 residues. V shed 5 bases and J 6 bases; nucleotides not matched to a gene: 12.

This clonotype appeared many times. The chain recombines TRBV24-1 with TRBJ2-1; maybe TRBD2 (6 bases). CDR3 length equals 13 residues. The V end was cut by 3 bases, the J end by 10 bases, with 12 bases between. CDR1 KGHDR and CDR2 SFDVKD come from the germline V gene. CDR3 protein: CATSDGRLEEQFF. The CDR3, as DNA: TGTGCCACCAGTGATGGCCGACTAGAGGAGCAGTTCTTC.

This clonotype was observed a few times. The rearrangement joins TRBV5-1 to TRBJ1-1; 9 nucleotides align to TRBD1. With 3 bases clipped from V and 4 bases from J, the junction kept 7 bases outside the gene matches. The CDR3 loop spans 15 amino acids. Germline V gene data show CDR1 as SGHRS and CDR2 as YFSETQ. This CDR3 is CASSSLGQGSTEAFF. The CDR3 coding sequence is TGCGCCAGCAGCTCTTTGGGACAGGGATCCACTGAAGCTTTCTTT.